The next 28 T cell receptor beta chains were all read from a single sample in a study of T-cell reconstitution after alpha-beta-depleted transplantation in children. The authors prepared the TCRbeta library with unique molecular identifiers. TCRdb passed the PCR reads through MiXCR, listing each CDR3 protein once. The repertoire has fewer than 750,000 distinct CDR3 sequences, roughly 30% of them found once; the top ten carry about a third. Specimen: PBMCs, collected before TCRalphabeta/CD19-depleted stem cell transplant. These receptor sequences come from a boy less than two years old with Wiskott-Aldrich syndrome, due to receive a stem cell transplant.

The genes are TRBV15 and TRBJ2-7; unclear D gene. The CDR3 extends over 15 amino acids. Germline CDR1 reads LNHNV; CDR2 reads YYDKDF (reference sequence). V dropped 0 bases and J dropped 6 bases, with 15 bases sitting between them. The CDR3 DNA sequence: TGTGCCACCAGCAGAGATCTCGAGATTTCTGTCGAGCAGTACTTC. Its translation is CATSRDLEISVEQYF.

Here the CDR3 DNA reads TGCGCCAGCAGCTTGGACACCGGTAGAACCTACGAGCAGTACTTC. Its protein is CASSLDTGRTYEQYF. The chain joins TRBV5-1 to TRBJ2-7; no clear D. Germline loops: CDR1 SGHRS, CDR2 YFSETQ. V was shortened by 0 bases and J by 2 bases, with 12 bases between the two germline ends. The CDR3 spans 15 residues.

This CDR3 is CSVGLAGGRTDTQYF. The CDR3 DNA follows: TGCAGCGTCGGACTAGCGGGAGGGCGCACAGATACGCAGTATTTT. J is TRBJ2-3 and V is TRBV29-1, with 15 bases fitting TRBD2. V shed 6 bases, J shed 1 base, and the junction held 2 bases outside the gene matches. The V gene's germline CDR1 is SQVTM and CDR2 ANQGSEA. The CDR3 consists of 15 residues.

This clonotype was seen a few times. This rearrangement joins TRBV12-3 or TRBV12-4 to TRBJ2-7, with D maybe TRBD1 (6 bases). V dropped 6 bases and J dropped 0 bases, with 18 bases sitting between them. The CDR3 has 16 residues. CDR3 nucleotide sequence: TGTGCCAGCAGCCCCAACCAGAAACAGGGCTCCTACGAGCAGTACTTC. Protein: CASSPNQKQGSYEQYF.

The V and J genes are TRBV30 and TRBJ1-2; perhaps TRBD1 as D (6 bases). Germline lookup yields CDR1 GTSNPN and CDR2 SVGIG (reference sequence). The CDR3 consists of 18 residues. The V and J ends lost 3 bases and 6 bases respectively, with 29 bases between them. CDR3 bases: TGTGCCTGGAGAATGCGTATTACGGTGGGGGCAGGGTTGGATGGCTACACCTTC. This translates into CAWRMRITVGAGLDGYTF.

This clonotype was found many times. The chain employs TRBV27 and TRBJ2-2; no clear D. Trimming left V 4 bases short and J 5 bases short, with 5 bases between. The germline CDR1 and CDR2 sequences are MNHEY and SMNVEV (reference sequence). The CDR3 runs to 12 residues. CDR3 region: CASSYRTGELFF. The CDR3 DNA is TGTGCCAGCAGTTACAGAACCGGGGAGCTGTTTTTT.

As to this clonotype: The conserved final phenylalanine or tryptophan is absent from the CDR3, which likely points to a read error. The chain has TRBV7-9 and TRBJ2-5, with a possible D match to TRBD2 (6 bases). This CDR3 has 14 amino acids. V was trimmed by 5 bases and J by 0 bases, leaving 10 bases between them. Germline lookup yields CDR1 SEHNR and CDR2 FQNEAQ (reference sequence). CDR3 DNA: TGTGCCAGCAGCCCCGGAGGGTACCAAGAGACCCAGTACTAC. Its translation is CASSPGGYQETQYY.

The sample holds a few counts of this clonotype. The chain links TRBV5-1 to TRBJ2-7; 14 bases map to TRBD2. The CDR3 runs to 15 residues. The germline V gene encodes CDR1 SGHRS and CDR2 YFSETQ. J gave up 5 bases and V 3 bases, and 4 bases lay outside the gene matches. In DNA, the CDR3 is TGCGCCAGCAGCTCTGGGACTAGCGGGAGCCACGAGCAGTACTTC. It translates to CASSSGTSGSHEQYF.

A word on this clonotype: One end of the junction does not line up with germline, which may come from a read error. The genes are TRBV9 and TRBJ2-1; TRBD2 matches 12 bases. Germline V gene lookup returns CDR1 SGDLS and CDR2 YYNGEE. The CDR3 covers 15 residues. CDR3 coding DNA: TGTGCCACCAGCTCACGACTAGCGGGGGATAATGAGCAGTTCTTC. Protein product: CATSSRLAGDNEQFF.

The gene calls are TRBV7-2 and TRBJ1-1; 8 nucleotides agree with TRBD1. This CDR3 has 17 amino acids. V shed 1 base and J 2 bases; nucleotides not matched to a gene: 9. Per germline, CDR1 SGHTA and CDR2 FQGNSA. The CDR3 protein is CASSLVYQGALNTEAFF. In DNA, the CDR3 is TGTGCCAGCAGCTTAGTGTACCAGGGGGCGCTAAACACTGAAGCTTTCTTT.

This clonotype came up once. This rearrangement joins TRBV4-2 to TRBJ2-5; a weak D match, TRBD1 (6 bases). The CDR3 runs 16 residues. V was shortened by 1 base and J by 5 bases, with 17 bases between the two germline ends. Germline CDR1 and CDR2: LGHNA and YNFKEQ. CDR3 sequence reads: CASSQVVDRGGETQYF. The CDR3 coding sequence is TGTGCCAGCAGCCAAGTTGTGGACAGAGGCGGGGAGACCCAGTACTTC.

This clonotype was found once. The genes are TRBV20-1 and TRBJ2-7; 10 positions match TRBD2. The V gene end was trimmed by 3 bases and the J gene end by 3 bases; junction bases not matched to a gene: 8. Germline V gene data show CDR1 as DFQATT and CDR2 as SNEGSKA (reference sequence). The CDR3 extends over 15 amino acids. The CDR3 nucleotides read TGCAGTGCTAGTCAACCTAGCGGGAGCTTCTACGAGCAGTACTTC. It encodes CSASQPSGSFYEQYF.

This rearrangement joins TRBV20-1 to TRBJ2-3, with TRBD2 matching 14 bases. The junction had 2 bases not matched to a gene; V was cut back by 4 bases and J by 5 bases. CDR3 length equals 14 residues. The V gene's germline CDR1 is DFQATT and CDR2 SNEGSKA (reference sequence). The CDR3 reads CSATGTSGRDTQYF. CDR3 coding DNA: TGCAGTGCTACAGGGACTAGCGGGAGAGATACGCAGTATTTT.

The CDR3 here is CASSYREGETQYF. The DNA of the CDR3 is TGTGCCAGCAGTTACAGGGAAGGAGAGACCCAGTACTTC. This chain joins TRBV12-3 or TRBV12-4 and TRBJ2-5; a weak D match, TRBD1 (6 bases). Between the trimmed V and J ends, which lost 4 bases and 4 bases, there was a span of 10 bases. This CDR3 comprises 13 residues.

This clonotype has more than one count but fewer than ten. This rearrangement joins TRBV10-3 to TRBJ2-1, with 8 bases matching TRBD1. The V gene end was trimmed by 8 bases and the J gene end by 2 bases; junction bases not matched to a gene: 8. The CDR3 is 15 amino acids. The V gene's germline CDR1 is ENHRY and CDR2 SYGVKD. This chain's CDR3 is CAIRFGTGPYNEQFF. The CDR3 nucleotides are TGTGCCATCCGATTCGGGACAGGTCCCTACAATGAGCAGTTCTTC.

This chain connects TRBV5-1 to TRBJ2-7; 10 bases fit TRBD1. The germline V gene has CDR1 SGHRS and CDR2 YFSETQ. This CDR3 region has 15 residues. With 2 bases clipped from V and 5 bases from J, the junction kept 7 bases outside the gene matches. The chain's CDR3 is CASSFRQGAIDEQYF. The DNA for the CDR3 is TGCGCCAGCAGCTTTCGACAGGGGGCAATCGACGAGCAGTACTTC.

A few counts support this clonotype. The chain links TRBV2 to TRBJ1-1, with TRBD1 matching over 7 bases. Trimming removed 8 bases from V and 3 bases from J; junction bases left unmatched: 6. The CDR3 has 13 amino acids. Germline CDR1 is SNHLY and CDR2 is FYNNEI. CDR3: CASLGQVDTEAFF. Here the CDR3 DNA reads TGTGCCAGCCTCGGACAGGTTGACACTGAAGCTTTCTTT.

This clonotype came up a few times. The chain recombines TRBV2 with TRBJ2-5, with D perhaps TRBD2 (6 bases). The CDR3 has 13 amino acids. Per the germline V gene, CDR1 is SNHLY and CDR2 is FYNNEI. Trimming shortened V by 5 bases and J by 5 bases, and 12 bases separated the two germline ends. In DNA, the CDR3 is TGTGCCAGCAGTCGCGGGGTGCGGGAGACCCAGTACTTC. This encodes CASSRGVRETQYF.

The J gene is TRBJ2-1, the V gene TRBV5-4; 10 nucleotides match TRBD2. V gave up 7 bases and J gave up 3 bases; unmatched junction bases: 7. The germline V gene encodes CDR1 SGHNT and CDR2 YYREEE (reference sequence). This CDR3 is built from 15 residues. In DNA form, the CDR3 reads TGTGCCAGCCAGCGGGAGGGCCCTCGCTACAATGAGCAGTTCTTC. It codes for CASQREGPRYNEQFF. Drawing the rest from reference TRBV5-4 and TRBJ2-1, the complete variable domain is ETGVTQSPTHLIKTRGQQVTLRCSSQSGHNTVSWYQQALGQGPQFIFQYYREEENGRGNFPPRFSGLQFPNYSSELNVNALELDDSALYLCASQREGPRYNEQFFGPGTRLTVL.

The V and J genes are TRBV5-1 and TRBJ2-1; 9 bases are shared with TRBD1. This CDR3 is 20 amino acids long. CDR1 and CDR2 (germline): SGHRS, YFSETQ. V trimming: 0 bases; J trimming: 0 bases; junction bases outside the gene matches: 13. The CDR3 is CASSLDPQGASGSSYNEQFF. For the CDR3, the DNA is TGCGCCAGCAGCTTGGATCCACAGGGGGCAAGCGGCAGCTCCTACAATGAGCAGTTCTTC.

The DNA of the CDR3 is TGTGCCAGCAGTTCAGGGTGGAGGGGAGAGACCCAGTACTTC. Protein product: CASSSGWRGETQYF. The chain employs TRBV12-3 or TRBV12-4 and TRBJ2-5, with D possibly matching TRBD2 (6 bases). The CDR3 extends over 14 amino acids. Trimming took 4 bases from V and 4 from J, leaving 13 bases between them.

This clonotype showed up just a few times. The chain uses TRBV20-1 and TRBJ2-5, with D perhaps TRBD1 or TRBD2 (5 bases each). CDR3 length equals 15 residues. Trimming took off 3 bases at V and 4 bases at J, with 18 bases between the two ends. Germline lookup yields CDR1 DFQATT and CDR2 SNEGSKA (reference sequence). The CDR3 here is CSASSSGHLGETQYF. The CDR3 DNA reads TGCAGTGCTAGTTCCTCGGGGCACCTCGGAGAGACCCAGTACTTC.

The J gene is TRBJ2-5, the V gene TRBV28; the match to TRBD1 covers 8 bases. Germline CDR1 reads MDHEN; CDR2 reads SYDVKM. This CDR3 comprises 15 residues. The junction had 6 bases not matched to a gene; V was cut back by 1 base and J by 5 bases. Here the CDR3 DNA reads TGTGCCAGCAGTTTATACCAGGGGGCTGTGGAGACCCAGTACTTC. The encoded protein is CASSLYQGAVETQYF.

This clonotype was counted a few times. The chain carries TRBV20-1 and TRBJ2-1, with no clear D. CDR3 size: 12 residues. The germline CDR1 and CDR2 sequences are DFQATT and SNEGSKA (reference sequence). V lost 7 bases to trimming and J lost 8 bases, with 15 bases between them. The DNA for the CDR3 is TGCAGTGTCTCGTCTATGAGTGATGAGCAGTTCTTC. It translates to CSVSSMSDEQFF.

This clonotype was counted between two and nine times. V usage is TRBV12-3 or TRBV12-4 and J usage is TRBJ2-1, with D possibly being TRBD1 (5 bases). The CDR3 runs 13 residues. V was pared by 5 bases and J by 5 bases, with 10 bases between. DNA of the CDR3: TGTGCCAGCAGTCCTTTAGGGGACAATGAGCAGTTCTTC. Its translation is CASSPLGDNEQFF.

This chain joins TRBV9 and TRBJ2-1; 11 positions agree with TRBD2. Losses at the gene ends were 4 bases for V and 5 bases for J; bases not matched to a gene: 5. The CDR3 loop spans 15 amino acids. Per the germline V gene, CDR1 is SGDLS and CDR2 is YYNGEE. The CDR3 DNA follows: TGTGCCAGCAGCAATAGACTAGCGGGAAACAATGAGCAGTTCTTC. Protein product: CASSNRLAGNNEQFF.

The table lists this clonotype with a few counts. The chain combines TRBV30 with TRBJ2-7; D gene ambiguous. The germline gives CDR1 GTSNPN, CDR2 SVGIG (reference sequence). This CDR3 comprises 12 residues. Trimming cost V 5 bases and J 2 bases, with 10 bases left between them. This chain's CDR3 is CAWARETYEQYF. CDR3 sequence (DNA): TGTGCCTGGGCCCGTGAAACCTACGAGCAGTACTTC.

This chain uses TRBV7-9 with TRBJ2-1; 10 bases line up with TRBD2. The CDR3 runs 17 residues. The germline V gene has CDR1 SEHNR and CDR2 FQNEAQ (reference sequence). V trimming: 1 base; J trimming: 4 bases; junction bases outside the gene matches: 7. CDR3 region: CASSLVVAGGVYNEQFF. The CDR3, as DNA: TGTGCCAGCAGCTTAGTCGTAGCGGGAGGAGTATACAATGAGCAGTTCTTC.